This paragraph reports one T cell receptor (beta chain). This clone's antigen is unknown. Base qualities are not recorded, but no much larger clone differs from it by a single base. There are 14 amino acids in the CDR3, from cysteine to phenylalanine inclusive. The DNA shown is the 42-base CDR3, in frame from base 1. CDR1 and CDR2, per the germline V gene, are SGHTA and FQGNSA. V is clipped by 2 bases and J by 3 bases, and the sequence between their germline boundaries is 11 bases long. The time point label for this specimen denotes: about 28 days (+/-7) after the second vaccine dose. AZD1222 recipients given second doses at about 4 weeks or at about 12 weeks were pooled, since spike-specific TCR depth and breadth were not found to differ between the two schedules. Vaccinee samples came from UK trials COV001 and COV002, including a single-blind randomized controlled phase 2/3 trial of AZD1222 (ChAdOx1 nCoV-19) in healthy adults. For TCRbeta chain sequencing, PBMC samples were collected from trial participants at day 0 and at day 28 after the second dose.

This entry is derived from a study of T cell responses to AZD1222 COVID-19 vaccine (dated by TCRdb to the early 2020s). With regard to the full study: TCR sequencing was performed for over 230 trial participants, of whom around 200 were given two doses of AZD1222 and approximately 25 were given two doses of MenACWY control vaccine. Trial participants were enrolled into age subgroups of 18-55, 56-69 and 70-plus years, which contained around 150, 29 and 61 TCR-sequenced participants, respectively. On the study overall, not on this receptor specifically: No day 14 peak-response samples were available, so repertoires were characterized only after the peak T cell response. Participants were mostly white British and included more females than males, and it was suggested by the authors that clonal diversity may have been underestimated. In the small 56-69-year group, the increase in depth fell short of significance, most likely because of low power. Conclusions about previously exposed vaccinees were limited because only 5 or 6 AZD1222 recipients were SARS-CoV-2 seropositive at baseline. Nearly half of unique spike-specific TCRs reportedly recognized epitopes outside regions mutated in the B.1.351 and B.1.1.7 variants. The whole spike protein was spanned by vaccine-associated CD4 TCRs, and dominant responses were seen in regions 160-218 and 743-854. A significant rise in spike-specific TCR breadth and depth was observed after two AZD1222 doses relative to day 0 and relative to MenACWY recipients.

The CDR3 regions of human TCRbeta chains were analyzed by immunosequencing. The paper's data handling went like this. Repertoire TCRs were checked for matches against a reference library of SARS-CoV-2-specific TCRs that had been generated using the MIRA antigen-specificity platform. Breadth meant the fraction of unique TCRs that were SARS-CoV-2-associated, whereas depth meant the fraction of total T cells that were SARS-CoV-2-associated. Using the MIRA data, each spike-specific TCR was assigned both to the spike region to which the TCR was reactive and to a CD4 or CD8 class. Log10-transformed breadth and depth values were compared by one-way ANOVA with Sidak's multiple comparisons tests. What TCRdb holds here is the immuneACCESS table cut down to in-frame rearrangements. Part of the clones is not present; checked against another copy, under half of the missing clones reflect an unresolved V gene, and the others are unexplained. The V and J calls and the clone size are those of that table, but D and trimming were determined from the DNA. This sample lists 180,000 or so clones; around 89% were detected once. The ten biggest clones cover roughly a quarter of the sample.

The sequence was obtained from an adult who received the AZD1222 COVID-19 vaccine. This sample comprised peripheral blood, obtained 28 days after the second AZD1222 dose. The sequence is built from TRBV7-2 and TRBJ2-7, and perhaps TRBD2 as D gene, on 5 matching bases. CDR3 reads: CASSLMRGLYEQYF. The sequence in DNA is TGTGCCAGCAGCTTAATGAGAGGGCTCTACGAGCAGTACTTC.